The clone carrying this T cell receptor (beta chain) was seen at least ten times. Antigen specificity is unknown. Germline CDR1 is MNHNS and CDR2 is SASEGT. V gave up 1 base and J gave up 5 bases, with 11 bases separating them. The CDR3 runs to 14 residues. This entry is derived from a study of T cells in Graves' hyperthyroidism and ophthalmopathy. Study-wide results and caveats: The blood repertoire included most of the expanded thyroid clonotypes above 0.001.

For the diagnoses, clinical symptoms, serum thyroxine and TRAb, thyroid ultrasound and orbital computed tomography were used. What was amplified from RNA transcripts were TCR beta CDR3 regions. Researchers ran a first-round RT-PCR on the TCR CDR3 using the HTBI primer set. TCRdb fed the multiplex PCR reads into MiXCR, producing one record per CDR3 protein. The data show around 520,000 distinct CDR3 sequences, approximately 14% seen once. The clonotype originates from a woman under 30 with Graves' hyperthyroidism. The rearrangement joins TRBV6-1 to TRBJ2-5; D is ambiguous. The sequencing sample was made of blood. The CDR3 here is CASSEGTIRETQYF. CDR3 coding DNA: TGTGCCAGCAGTGAAGGTACTATCCGGGAGACCCAGTACTTC.